This TCR beta chain was obtained from a study of early T cells in non-severe SARS-CoV-2 infection. Study background: Bulk RNA taken from unsorted whole blood was sequenced, leaving chains unpaired.

Individual cDNA molecules received unique molecular identifiers. TCRdb processed the 5' RACE reads anew with MiXCR; each CDR3 protein has one entry. The data hold roughly 110,000 distinct CDR3 sequences, with over 8.5% observed a single time. The CDR3 has 11 amino acids. The ends were cut back, 7 bases at V and 5 bases at J, with 8 bases in the middle. Germline V gives CDR1 SNHLY, CDR2 FYNNEI. V gene TRBV2 combines with J gene TRBJ1-2, with D unclear. The origin of this receptor is an adult who was a healthcare worker with PCR-confirmed SARS-CoV-2 infection or an uninfected control (not recorded which). What was sequenced was whole blood. In DNA form, the CDR3 reads TGTGCCAGCAAATATTCTTATGGCTACACCTTC. Translated, it gives CASKYSYGYTF.